This record concerns one T cell receptor (beta chain) sequence. Its specificity is unknown. These data are taken from a study of cytomegalovirus exposure and HLA in healthy donors. The repertoire was sequenced with immunoSEQ multiplex PCR; TCRdb's copy has only in-frame clones and lacks some. The profile covers 150,000 to 180,000 clones, with 86% appearing a single time and approximately 2.2% taken by the ten largest. Germline V CDR1 and CDR2: SGHDT, YYEEEE. The CDR3 runs to 15 residues. The trim removed 3 bases at V and 6 bases at J, leaving 6 bases unmatched. Findings and limits, study-wide: The TCR clusters that emerged in the first cohort tended, a later analysis found, to co-occur in the 95 to 150 validation repertoires. In vitro checks showed that three CMV-associated chains really do target CMV antigens.

Sample: PBMCs. This sequence was found in a human donor in good health. The chain employs TRBV5-6 and TRBJ2-1; TRBD2 agrees at 10 bases. CDR3 residues: CASSSKREGRNEQFF. The CDR3 DNA is TGTGCCAGCAGCTCTAAGCGGGAGGGCCGCAATGAGCAGTTCTTC.